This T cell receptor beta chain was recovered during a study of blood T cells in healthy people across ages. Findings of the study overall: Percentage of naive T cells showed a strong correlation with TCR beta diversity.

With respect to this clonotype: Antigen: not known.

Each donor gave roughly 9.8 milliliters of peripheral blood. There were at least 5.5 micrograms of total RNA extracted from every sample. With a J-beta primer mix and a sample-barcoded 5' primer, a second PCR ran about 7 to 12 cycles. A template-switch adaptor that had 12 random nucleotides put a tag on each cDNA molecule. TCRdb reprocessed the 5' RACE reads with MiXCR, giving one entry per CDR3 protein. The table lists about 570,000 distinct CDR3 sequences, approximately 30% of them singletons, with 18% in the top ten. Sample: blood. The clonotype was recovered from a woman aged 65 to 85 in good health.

The DNA for the CDR3 is TGTGCCAGCAGCTCCGCACTGGGGGACATTCAGTACTTC. It codes for CASSSALGDIQYF. The chain recombines TRBV7-2 with TRBJ2-4; either TRBD1 or TRBD2 may fit D (5 bases each). This CDR3 is built from 13 residues. Germline V gene sequence: CDR1 SGHTA, CDR2 FQGNSA. Trimming removed 4 bases from V and 8 bases from J, with 12 bases in between.